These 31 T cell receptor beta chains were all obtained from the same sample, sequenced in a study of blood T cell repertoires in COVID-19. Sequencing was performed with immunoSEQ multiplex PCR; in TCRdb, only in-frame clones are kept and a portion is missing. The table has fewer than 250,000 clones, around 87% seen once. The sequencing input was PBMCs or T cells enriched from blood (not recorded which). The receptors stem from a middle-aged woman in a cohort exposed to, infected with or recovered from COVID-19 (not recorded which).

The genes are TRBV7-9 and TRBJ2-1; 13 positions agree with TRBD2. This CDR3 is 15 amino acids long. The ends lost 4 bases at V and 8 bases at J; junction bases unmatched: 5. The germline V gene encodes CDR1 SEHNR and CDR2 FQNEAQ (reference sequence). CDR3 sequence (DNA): TGTGCCAGCAGCTCCGGGACTAGCGGGAACCATGAGCAGTTCTTC. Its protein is CASSSGTSGNHEQFF.

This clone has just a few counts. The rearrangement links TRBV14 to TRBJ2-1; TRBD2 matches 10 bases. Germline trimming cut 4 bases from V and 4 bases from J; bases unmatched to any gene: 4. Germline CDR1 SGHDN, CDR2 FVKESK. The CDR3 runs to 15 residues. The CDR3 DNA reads TGTGCCAGCAGCCCCCGGACTAGCGGTTACAATGAGCAGTTCTTC. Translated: CASSPRTSGYNEQFF.

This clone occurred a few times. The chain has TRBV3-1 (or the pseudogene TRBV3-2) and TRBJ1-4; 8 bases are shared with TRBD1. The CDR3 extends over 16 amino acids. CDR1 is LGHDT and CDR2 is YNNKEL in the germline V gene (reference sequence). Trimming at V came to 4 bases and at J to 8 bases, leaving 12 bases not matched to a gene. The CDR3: CASSPPGQGWGEKLFF. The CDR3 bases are TGTGCCAGCAGCCCCCCCGGACAGGGATGGGGCGAAAAACTGTTTTTT.

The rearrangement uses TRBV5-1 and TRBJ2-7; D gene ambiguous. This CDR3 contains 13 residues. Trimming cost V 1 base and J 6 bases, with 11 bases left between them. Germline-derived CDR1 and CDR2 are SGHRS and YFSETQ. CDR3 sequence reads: CASSLFGASEQYF. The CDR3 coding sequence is TGCGCCAGCAGCTTGTTCGGAGCATCCGAGCAGTACTTC.

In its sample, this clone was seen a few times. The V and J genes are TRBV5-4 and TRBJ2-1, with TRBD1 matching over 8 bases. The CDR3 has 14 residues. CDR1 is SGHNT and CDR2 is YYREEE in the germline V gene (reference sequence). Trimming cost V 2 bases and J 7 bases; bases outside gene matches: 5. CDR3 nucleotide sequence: TGTGCCAGCAGCTTAGACAGGGGATTTAATGAGCAGTTCTTC. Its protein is CASSLDRGFNEQFF.

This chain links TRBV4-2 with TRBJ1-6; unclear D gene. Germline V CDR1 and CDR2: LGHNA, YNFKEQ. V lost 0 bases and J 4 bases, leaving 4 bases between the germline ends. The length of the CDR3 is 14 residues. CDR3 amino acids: CASSQEEYNSPLHF. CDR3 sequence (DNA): TGTGCCAGCAGCCAAGAGGAGTATAATTCACCCCTCCACTTT.

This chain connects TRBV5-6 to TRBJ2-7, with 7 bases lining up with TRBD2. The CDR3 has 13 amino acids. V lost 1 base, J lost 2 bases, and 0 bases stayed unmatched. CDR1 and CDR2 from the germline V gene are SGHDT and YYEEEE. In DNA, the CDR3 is TGTGCCAGCAGCTTGCGGGGGGCCTACGAGCAGTACTTC. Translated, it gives CASSLRGAYEQYF.

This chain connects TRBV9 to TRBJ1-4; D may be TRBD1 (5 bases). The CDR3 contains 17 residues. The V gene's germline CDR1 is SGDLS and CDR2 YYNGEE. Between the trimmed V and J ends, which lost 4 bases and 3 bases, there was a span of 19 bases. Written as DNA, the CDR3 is TGTGCCAGCAGCCTCCGAGGAGGGGTGGCGGCTAATGAAAAACTGTTTTTT. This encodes CASSLRGGVAANEKLFF.

The DNA of the CDR3 is TGTGCCAGCAGAGGAGGGGGGGAAGACACAGATACGCAGTATTTT. Encoded protein: CASRGGGEDTDTQYF. The chain employs TRBV28 and TRBJ2-3; D might be TRBD2 (7 bases). From germline, CDR1 is MDHEN and CDR2 SYDVKM. This CDR3 comprises 15 residues. V lost 6 bases, J lost 2 bases, and 15 bases lay in between.

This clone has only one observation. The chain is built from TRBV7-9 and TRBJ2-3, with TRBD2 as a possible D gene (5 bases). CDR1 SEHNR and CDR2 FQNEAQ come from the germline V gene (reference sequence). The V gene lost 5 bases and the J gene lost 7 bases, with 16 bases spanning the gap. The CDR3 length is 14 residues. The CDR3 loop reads CASSAGSVGYTQYF. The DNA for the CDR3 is TGTGCCAGCAGCGCGGGCTCTGTTGGGTATACGCAGTATTTT. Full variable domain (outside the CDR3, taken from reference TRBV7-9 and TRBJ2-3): DTGVSQNPRHKITKRGQNVTFRCDPISEHNRLYWYRQTLGQGPEFLTYFQNEAQLEKSRLLSDRFSAERPKGSFSTLEIQRTEQGDSAMYLCASSAGSVGYTQYFGPGTRLTVL.

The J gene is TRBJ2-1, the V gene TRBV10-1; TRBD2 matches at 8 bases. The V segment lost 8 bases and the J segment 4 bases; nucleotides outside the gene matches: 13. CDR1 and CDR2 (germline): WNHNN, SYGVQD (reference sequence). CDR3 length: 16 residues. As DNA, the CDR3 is TGCGCCAGCCGTGCTACGGGGGGGGCTTCGTACAATGAGCAGTTCTTC. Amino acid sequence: CASRATGGASYNEQFF.

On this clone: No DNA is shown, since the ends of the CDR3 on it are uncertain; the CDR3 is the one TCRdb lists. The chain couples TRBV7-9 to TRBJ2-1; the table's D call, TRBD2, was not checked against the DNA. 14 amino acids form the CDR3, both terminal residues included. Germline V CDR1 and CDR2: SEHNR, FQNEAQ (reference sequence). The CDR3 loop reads CASSLVGSGSHGVF.

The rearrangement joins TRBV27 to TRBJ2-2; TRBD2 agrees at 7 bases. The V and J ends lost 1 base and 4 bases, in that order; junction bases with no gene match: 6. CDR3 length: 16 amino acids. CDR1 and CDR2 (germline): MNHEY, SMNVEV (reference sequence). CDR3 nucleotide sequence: TGTGCCAGCAGTTTATTGGGGGGGTCGGGCACCGGGGAGCTGTTTTTT. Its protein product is CASSLLGGSGTGELFF.

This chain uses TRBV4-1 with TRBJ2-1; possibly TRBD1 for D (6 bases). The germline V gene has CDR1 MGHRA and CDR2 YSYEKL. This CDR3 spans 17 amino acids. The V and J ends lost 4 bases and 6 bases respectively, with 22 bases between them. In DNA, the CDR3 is TGCGCCAGCAGCCCGGGATCCGGGACATACGGCAGCAATGAGCAGTTCTTC. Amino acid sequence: CASSPGSGTYGSNEQFF.

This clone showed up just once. The chain's CDR3 is CASSSAGTRLFGTDTQYF. The CDR3, as DNA: TGTGCCAGCTCATCAGCCGGGACTAGGCTCTTCGGCACAGATACGCAGTATTTT. The J gene is TRBJ2-3, the V gene TRBV18, with 8 bases matching TRBD2. CDR1 KGHSH and CDR2 LQKENI come from the germline V gene. CDR3 length: 18 residues. V lost 5 bases and J lost 1; bases outside the gene matches: 14.

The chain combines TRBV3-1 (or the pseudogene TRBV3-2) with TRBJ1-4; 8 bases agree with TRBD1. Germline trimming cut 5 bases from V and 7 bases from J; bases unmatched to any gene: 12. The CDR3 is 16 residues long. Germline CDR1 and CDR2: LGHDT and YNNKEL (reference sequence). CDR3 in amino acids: CASSFDLQGESEKLFF. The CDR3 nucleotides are TGTGCCAGCAGCTTCGATTTACAGGGGGAGAGTGAAAAACTGTTTTTT.

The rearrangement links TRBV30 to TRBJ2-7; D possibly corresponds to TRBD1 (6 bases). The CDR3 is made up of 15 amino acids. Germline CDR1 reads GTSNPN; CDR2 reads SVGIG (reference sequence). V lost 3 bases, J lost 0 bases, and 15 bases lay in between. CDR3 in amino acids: CAWRNRALSSYEQYF. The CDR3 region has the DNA TGTGCCTGGAGAAACAGGGCCCTTAGCTCCTACGAGCAGTACTTC. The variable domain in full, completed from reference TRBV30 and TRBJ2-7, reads SQTIHQWPATLVQPVGSPLSLECTVEGTSNPNLYWYRQAAGRGLQLLFYSVGIGQISSEVPQNLSASRPQDRQFILSSKKLLLSDSGFYLCAWRNRALSSYEQYFGPGTRLTVT.

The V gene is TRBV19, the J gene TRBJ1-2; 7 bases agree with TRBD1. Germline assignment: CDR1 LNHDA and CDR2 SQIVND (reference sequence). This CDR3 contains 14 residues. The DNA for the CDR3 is TGTGTATCGGAGCACAGGGGAGCTAACTATGGCTACACCTTC. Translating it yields CVSEHRGANYGYTF.

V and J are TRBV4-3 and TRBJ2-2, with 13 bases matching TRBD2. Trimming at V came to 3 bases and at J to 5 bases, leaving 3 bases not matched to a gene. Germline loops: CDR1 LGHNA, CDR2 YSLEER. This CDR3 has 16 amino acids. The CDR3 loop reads CASSQGLAGFTGELFF. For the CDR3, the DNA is TGCGCCAGCAGCCAGGGACTAGCGGGATTTACCGGGGAGCTGTTTTTT.

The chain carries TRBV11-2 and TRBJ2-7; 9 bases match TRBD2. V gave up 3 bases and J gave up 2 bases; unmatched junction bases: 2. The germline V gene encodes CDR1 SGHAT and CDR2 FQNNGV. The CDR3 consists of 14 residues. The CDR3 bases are TGTGCCAGCAGCTTTATAGCGGGGGCCTACGAGCAGTACTTC. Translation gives CASSFIAGAYEQYF.

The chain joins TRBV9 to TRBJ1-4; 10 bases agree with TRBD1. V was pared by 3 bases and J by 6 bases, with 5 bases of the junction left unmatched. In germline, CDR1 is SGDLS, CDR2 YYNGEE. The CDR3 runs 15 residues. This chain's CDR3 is CASSAAGTGDEKLFF. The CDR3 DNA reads TGTGCCAGCAGCGCTGCCGGGACAGGGGATGAAAAACTGTTTTTT.

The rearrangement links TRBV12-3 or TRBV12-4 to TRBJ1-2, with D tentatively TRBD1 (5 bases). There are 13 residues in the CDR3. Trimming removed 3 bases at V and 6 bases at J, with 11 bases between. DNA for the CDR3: TGTGCCAGCAGTTTTTGGACACGGGATGGCTACACCTTC. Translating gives CASSFWTRDGYTF.

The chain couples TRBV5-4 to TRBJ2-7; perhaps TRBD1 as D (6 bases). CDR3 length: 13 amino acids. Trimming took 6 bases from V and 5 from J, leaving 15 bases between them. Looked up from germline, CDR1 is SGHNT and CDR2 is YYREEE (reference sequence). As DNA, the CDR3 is TGTGCCAGCAAACAGGGACGAGGGAACGAGCAGTACTTC. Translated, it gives CASKQGRGNEQYF.

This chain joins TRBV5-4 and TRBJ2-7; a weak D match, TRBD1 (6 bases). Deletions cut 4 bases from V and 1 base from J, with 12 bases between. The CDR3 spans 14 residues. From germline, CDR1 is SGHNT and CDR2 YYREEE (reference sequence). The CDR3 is CASSLDRRSYEQYF. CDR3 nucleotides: TGTGCCAGCAGCCTTGACAGGAGGTCCTACGAGCAGTACTTC.

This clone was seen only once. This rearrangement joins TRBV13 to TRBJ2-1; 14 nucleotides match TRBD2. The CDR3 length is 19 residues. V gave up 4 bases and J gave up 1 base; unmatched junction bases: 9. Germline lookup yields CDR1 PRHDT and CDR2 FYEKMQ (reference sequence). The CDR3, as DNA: TGTGCCAGCAGCTCCCTGGGACTAGCGGGAGATGCTTCCTACAATGAGCAGTTCTTC. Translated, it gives CASSSLGLAGDASYNEQFF.

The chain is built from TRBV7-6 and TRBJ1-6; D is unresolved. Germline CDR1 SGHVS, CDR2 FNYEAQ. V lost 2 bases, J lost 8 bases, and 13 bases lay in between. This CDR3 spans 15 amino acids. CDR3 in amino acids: CASSLQNSLDSPLHF. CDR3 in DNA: TGTGCCAGCAGCTTACAAAACAGCTTGGATTCACCCCTCCACTTT.

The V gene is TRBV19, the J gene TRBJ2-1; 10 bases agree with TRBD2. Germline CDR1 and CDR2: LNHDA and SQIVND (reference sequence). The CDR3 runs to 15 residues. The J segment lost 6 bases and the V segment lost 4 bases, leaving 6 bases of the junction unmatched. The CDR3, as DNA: TGTGCCAGTAGTACCGGACTAGCGGCCGGCAATGAGCAGTTCTTC. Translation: CASSTGLAAGNEQFF.

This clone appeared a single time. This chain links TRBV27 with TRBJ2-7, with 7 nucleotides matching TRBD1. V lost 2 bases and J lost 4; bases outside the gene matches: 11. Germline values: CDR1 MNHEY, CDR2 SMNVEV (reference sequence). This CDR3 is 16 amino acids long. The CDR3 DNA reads TGTGCCAGCAGTTTAGCAGGGGGTCTTAGGGGGTACGAGCAGTACTTC. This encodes CASSLAGGLRGYEQYF.

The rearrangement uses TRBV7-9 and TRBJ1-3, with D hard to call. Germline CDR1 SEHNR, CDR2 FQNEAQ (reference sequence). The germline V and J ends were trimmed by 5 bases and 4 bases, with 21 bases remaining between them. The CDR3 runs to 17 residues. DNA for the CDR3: TGTGCCAGCAGCATCACCCAAGGCGGGGTTGCAGGAAACACCATATATTTT. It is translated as CASSITQGGVAGNTIYF.

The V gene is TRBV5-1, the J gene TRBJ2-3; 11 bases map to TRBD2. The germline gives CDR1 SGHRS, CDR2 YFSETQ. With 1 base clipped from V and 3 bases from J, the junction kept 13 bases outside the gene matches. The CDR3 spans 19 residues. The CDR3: CASSLTIKLAGVGTDTQYF. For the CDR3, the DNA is TGCGCCAGCAGCTTGACGATTAAACTAGCGGGAGTAGGAACAGATACGCAGTATTTT.

The CDR3 DNA sequence: TGTGCCAGTAGTATAGGTGGGACAGGGCACTACAATGAGCAGTTCTTC. Amino acids: CASSIGGTGHYNEQFF. The chain joins TRBV19 to TRBJ2-1; TRBD1 aligns across 9 bases. The germline gives CDR1 LNHDA, CDR2 SQIVND (reference sequence). The trim removed 1 base at V and 3 bases at J, leaving 4 bases unmatched. This CDR3 comprises 16 residues.